This T cell receptor beta chain was retrieved from a study of blood T cell repertoires in COVID-19 (dated by TCRdb to 2018 to 2020). Study-wide context: Collaborator samples came from the United States, Italy and Spain and covered acute and convalescent phases of COVID-19. Samples came from the ongoing ImmuneRACE study (first 160 participants) plus 1,254 subjects from 6 global collaborators. Subjects who had been exposed to COVID-19, were actively infected with it, or had recovered from it provided the deeply sampled blood TCRbeta repertoires that made up the dataset. The repertoires were released in a freely available public database meant as a resource for research on the immune response to SARS-CoV-2. Where available, HLA class I and class II types were obtained from metadata supplied by the sample provider rather than from assay-based typing. Nearly every sample came with metadata listing a de-identified subject ID, COVID-19 status, age in years and sex. The prospective study material was composed of cDNA or gDNA derived from T cells, B-cell-depleted T cells, or PBMCs.

A single count supports this clone. It has no known antigen specificity. No much larger clonotype is one base removed from it; base qualities were not supplied. TCRbeta CDR3 regions were amplified from genomic DNA using the immunoSEQ Assay, a bias-controlled multiplex PCR. On the study's bioinformatics: Within the assay, amplification of reference gene primers was used to estimate how many nucleated cells each sample contained. To quantify the absolute abundance of each unique TCRbeta CDR3 rearrangement, sequence reads were collapsed and filtered. For each sample, productive Simpson clonality was calculated as the square root of Simpson's diversity index over productive rearrangements. The table comes from immuneACCESS by way of TCRdb, which keeps in-frame sequences with V and J called. Part of the clones is missing from these tables; in studies checked, under half for an unresolved V gene and the rest for unknown reasons. V and J calls and clone size are as listed in that table; D and trimming were resolved from the DNA. Within this sample are about 250,000 clones, with 70% to 90% of them counted one time only. 3% of the sample is in the top ten clones.

The collaborating institutions used their own protocols to collect whole blood in K2EDTA tubes. For TCRbeta analysis, collaborator samples were shipped as frozen whole blood, as isolated PBMCs, or as DNA extracted from either sample type. The study at large found these results: The amount of clinical and demographic metadata varied by source and participant and was provided uncurated.

The source material was peripheral blood. The sequence derives from a man younger than 35 with active or convalescent COVID-19.

In nucleotide form, the sequence is TGTGCCAGCAGCCAAAAGACTAGCGGGGGGATCGGGAACACCGGGGAGCTGTTTTTT. The resulting protein is CASSQKTSGGIGNTGELFF. The V and J genes are TRBV3-1 (or the pseudogene TRBV3-2) and TRBJ2-2; 13 of the junction bases match TRBD2. Clipping removes 2 bases from V and 1 base from J, with 7 as the unmatched junction base count. From the cysteine through the phenylalanine, the CDR3 covers 19 amino acids. The retained sequence is limited to the CDR3, 57 bases, with the frame set at the first base. The germline V gene (reference sequence) yields LGHDT for CDR1 and YNNKEL for CDR2.